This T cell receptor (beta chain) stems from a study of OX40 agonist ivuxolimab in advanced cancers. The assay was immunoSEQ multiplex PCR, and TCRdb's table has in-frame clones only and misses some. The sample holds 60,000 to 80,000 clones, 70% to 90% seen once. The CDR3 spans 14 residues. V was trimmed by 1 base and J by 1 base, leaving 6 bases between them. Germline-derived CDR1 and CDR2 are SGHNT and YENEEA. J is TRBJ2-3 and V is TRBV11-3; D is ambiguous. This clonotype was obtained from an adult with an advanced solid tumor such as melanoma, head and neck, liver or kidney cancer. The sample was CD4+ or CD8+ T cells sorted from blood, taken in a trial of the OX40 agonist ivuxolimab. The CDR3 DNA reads TGTGCCAGCAGCTTAGGACGCCGCACAGATACGCAGTATTTT. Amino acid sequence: CASSLGRRTDTQYF.